Reported below is one T cell receptor (beta chain). The entry originates in a study of T cell repertoires in aging, cancer and after chemotherapy. Germline CDR1 KGHDR, CDR2 SFDVKD. This CDR3 has 15 residues. V was pared by 4 bases and J by 7 bases, with 8 bases of the junction left unmatched. TRB rearrangements spanning V, D and J were amplified using mixed TRB-A/B primers. MiXCR, run by TCRdb on the multiplex PCR reads, gives a single entry per CDR3 protein. The table lists some 2,100 distinct CDR3 sequences, around 30% of them singletons. Amplification of TCR beta used genomic DNA extracted from peripheral blood.

The clonotype comes from a human donor with a solid tumor. J is TRBJ2-2 and V is TRBV24-1; 7 nucleotides match TRBD1. The sequenced material came from blood. The CDR3 reads CATSDPTGYGGELFF. The DNA for the CDR3 is TGTGCCACCAGTGACCCGACAGGGTACGGCGGGGAGCTGTTTTTT.